This TCR beta chain was sequenced for a study of blood T cells in healthy people across ages. Trimming took off 5 bases at V and 0 bases at J, with 17 bases between the two ends. Germline CDR1 SGHAT, CDR2 FQNNGV. The CDR3 loop spans 17 amino acids. The use of a sample-barcoded 5' primer and a J-beta primer mix characterized a second PCR of roughly 6 to 12 cycles. TCRdb fed the 5' RACE reads into MiXCR, producing one record per CDR3 protein. The table shows about 680,000 distinct CDR3 sequences, with roughly 49% occurring only once. The clonotype originates from a woman aged 60-75 years in good health. The sample consisted of blood. The rearrangement uses TRBV11-2 and TRBJ1-5; a possible D gene is TRBD1 (6 bases). The CDR3 nucleotides read TGTGCCAGCAGCCACCGGGACGGGACATATAGCAATCAGCCCCAGCATTTT. It codes for CASSHRDGTYSNQPQHF.